The T cell receptor beta chain described here comes from a study of cytomegalovirus exposure and HLA in healthy donors. Researchers ran the PCR with 60 Vbeta and 13 Jbeta primers. Libraries were prepared by immunoSEQ multiplex PCR; TCRdb keeps only in-frame clonotypes and omits some of them. This table has 100,000 to 150,000 clones, roughly 72% appearing once. This clone was seen only once. The V gene's germline CDR1 is LGHNA and CDR2 YSLEER. V lost 2 bases, J lost 4 bases, and 12 bases lay in between. The CDR3 contains 15 residues. This clonotype was obtained from a male donor in good health and CMV-seronegative. The sample comprised PBMCs. The V gene is TRBV4-3, the J gene TRBJ1-5, with a weak D call TRBD1 (5 bases). This CDR3 is CASSQIAGSNQPQHF. In DNA, the CDR3 is TGCGCCAGCAGCCAAATTGCAGGGTCAAATCAGCCCCAGCATTTT.